This is a list of T cell receptor beta chains from one sample in a study of response to subunit inactivated influenza vaccine. TCRdb ran MiXCR on the RT-PCR reads and lists one entry per CDR3 protein. The repertoire has 500,000 or so distinct CDR3 sequences, 16% of them found once; the top ten carry approximately 3%. The sample here was CD4+ T cells sorted from PBMCs, taken 23 months after vaccination. Every receptor here comes from a man between 50 and 70 years old who received an inactivated influenza vaccine. The CDR3 runs from the conserved cysteine through the conserved F or W. The D gene is left open where the match is weak. The size of a clone is reported for some rows only, either as once, few or many, or as a class for expanded clones.

j_gene: TRBJ2-7; abundance: -; v_gene: TRBV28; d_gene: -; CDR3nt: TGTGCCAGCACCATAGGGGACTACGAGCAGTACTTC; CDR3aa: CASTIGDYEQYF
j_gene: TRBJ1-1; abundance: -; v_gene: TRBV20-1; d_gene: TRBD1; CDR3nt: TGCAGTGCTAGTGTTTCAGGGGGCTTGTGGAACACTGAAGCTTTCTTT; CDR3aa: CSASVSGGLWNTEAFF
j_gene: TRBJ2-1; abundance: -; v_gene: TRBV20-1; d_gene: TRBD2; CDR3nt: TGCAGTGCTAGAGCCTTTGACCGGGAGGCGGACTACAATGAGCAGTTCTTC; CDR3aa: CSARAFDREADYNEQFF
j_gene: TRBJ1-1; abundance: -; v_gene: TRBV5-6; d_gene: TRBD1; CDR3nt: TGTGCCAGCAGCTACCGGGACAGGGGTCCTGAAGCTTTCTTT; CDR3aa: CASSYRDRGPEAFF
j_gene: TRBJ2-2; abundance: few; v_gene: TRBV11-2; d_gene: -; CDR3nt: TGTGCCAGCAGCTTAGATCTCGGGCAGGGTACGCTGTTTTTT; CDR3aa: CASSLDLGQGTLFF
j_gene: TRBJ2-1; abundance: many; v_gene: TRBV12-3/TRBV12-4; d_gene: -; CDR3nt: TGTGCCAGCAGACGGGACATCTACAATGAGCAGTTCTTC; CDR3aa: CASRRDIYNEQFF
j_gene: TRBJ2-5; abundance: -; v_gene: TRBV6-5; d_gene: -; CDR3nt: TGTGCCAGCAGTTACTCGTTCGCGACAGTCGACATGGGGACCCAGTACTTC; CDR3aa: CASSYSFATVDMGTQYF
j_gene: TRBJ1-5; abundance: -; v_gene: TRBV28; d_gene: TRBD1; CDR3nt: TGTGCCAGCAGGACAGGGGTCCCTAGCAATCAGCCCCAGCATTTT; CDR3aa: CASRTGVPSNQPQHF
j_gene: TRBJ2-7; abundance: few; v_gene: TRBV20-1; d_gene: -; CDR3nt: TGCAGTGCTAGGAGGGACGGCTCCTACGAGCAGTACTTC; CDR3aa: CSARRDGSYEQYF
j_gene: TRBJ2-1; abundance: -; v_gene: TRBV3-1; d_gene: TRBD2; CDR3nt: TGTGCCAGCAGCCAAGGACTAGCGGCGAATGAGCAGTTCTTC; CDR3aa: CASSQGLAANEQFF
j_gene: TRBJ2-3; abundance: few; v_gene: TRBV18; d_gene: -; CDR3nt: TGTGCCAGCTCACCCAGCGTTGCAGATACGCAGTATTTT; CDR3aa: CASSPSVADTQYF
j_gene: TRBJ1-5; abundance: few; v_gene: TRBV2; d_gene: TRBD1; CDR3nt: TGTGCCAGCAGTAGACAGGGTCCTAGCAATCAGCCCCAGCATTTT; CDR3aa: CASSRQGPSNQPQHF
j_gene: TRBJ2-3; abundance: few; v_gene: TRBV20-1; d_gene: -; CDR3nt: TGCAGTGCTAGGAGCTGGACAGTAAACACAGATACGCAGTATTTT; CDR3aa: CSARSWTVNTDTQYF
j_gene: TRBJ2-1; abundance: few; v_gene: TRBV20-1; d_gene: -; CDR3nt: TGCAGTGCGGACGGGACTCCGAAACACTACAATGAGCAGTTCTTC; CDR3aa: CSADGTPKHYNEQFF
j_gene: TRBJ2-1; abundance: few; v_gene: TRBV10-3; d_gene: TRBD2; CDR3nt: TGTGCCATCCGTGGGGGACTAGCGGAGGCCTACAATGAGCAGTTCTTC; CDR3aa: CAIRGGLAEAYNEQFF
j_gene: TRBJ2-1; abundance: few; v_gene: TRBV12-3/TRBV12-4; d_gene: TRBD2; CDR3nt: TGTGCCAGCAGTCCGGACAGGTTTACTAGCGGGAGGGCCATTGAGCAGTTCTTC; CDR3aa: CASSPDRFTSGRAIEQFF
j_gene: TRBJ2-7; abundance: -; v_gene: TRBV20-1; d_gene: -; CDR3nt: TGCAGTGCTAGACCGGCCCAGGGAGAGTACGAGCAGTACTTC; CDR3aa: CSARPAQGEYEQYF
j_gene: TRBJ1-4; abundance: few; v_gene: TRBV18; d_gene: -; CDR3nt: TGTGCCAGCTCACCCGTAAGACAGAATCCTAATGAAAAACTGTTTTTT; CDR3aa: CASSPVRQNPNEKLFF
j_gene: TRBJ1-2; abundance: -; v_gene: TRBV25-1; d_gene: -; CDR3nt: TGTGCCAGCAGTGAATATCGACAGAGTGCTAACTATGGCTACACCTTC; CDR3aa: CASSEYRQSANYGYTF
j_gene: TRBJ1-4; abundance: few; v_gene: TRBV4-2; d_gene: -; CDR3nt: TGTGCCAGCAGCCAAGATCCTAGTACTAATGAAAAACTGTTTTTT; CDR3aa: CASSQDPSTNEKLFF
j_gene: TRBJ2-6; abundance: many; v_gene: TRBV12-3/TRBV12-4; d_gene: -; CDR3nt: TGTGCCAGCAGTTTAAATGGGGCCAACGTCCTGACTTTC; CDR3aa: CASSLNGANVLTF
j_gene: TRBJ2-4; abundance: few; v_gene: TRBV12-3/TRBV12-4; d_gene: TRBD2; CDR3nt: TGTGCCAGCAGTTTTGGGGGGGGGAACATTCAGTACTTC; CDR3aa: CASSFGGGNIQYF
j_gene: TRBJ1-5; abundance: -; v_gene: TRBV6-2/TRBV6-3; d_gene: -; CDR3nt: TGTGCCAGCAAAAACGAAAAACCAAATCAGCCCCAGCATTTT; CDR3aa: CASKNEKPNQPQHF
j_gene: TRBJ2-1; abundance: -; v_gene: TRBV20-1; d_gene: -; CDR3nt: TGCAGTGGTAGTGGCCGGGGGAGCTCCTACAATGAGCAGTTCTTC; CDR3aa: CSGSGRGSSYNEQFF
j_gene: TRBJ2-7; abundance: few; v_gene: TRBV12-3/TRBV12-4; d_gene: TRBD2; CDR3nt: TGTGCCAGCAGTGGTAGCGGGACCGAGCAGTACTTC; CDR3aa: CASSGSGTEQYF
j_gene: TRBJ2-7; abundance: -; v_gene: TRBV6-1; d_gene: TRBD1; CDR3nt: TGTGCCAGCAGACCGGGACAGGGGCTATCCTACGAGCAGTACTTC; CDR3aa: CASRPGQGLSYEQYF